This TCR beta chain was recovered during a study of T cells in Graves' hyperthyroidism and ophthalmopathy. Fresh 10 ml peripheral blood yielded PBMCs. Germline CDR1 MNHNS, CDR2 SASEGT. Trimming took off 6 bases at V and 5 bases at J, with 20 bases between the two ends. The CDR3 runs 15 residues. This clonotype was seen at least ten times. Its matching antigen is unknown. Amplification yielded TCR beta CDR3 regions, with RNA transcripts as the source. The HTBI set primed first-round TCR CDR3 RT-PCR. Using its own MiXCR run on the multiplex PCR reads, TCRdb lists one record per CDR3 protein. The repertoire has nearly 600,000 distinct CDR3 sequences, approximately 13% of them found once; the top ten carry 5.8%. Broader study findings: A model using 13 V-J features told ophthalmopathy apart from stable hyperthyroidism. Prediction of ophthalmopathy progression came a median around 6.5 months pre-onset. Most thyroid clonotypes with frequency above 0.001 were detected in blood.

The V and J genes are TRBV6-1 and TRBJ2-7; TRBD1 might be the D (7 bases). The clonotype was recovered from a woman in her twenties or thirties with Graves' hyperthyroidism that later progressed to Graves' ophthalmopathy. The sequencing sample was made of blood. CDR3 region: CASSATGRSDNEQYF. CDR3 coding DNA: TGTGCCAGCAGCGCGACAGGGAGGAGCGACAACGAGCAGTACTTC.